This T cell receptor beta chain appears in the sequencing data of a study of T cells in Graves' hyperthyroidism and ophthalmopathy. Findings and caveats of the study: Expanded thyroid clonotypes (above 0.001) were mostly also found in blood.

This clonotype was counted ten times or more. The antigen is unknown. This CDR3 region has 16 residues. V was pared by 4 bases and J by 0 bases, with 14 bases between. CDR1 and CDR2 (germline): KGHSH, LQKENI. Diagnostic assessment was based on clinical symptoms, serum thyroxine and TRAb, thyroid ultrasound and orbital computed tomography. The blood sample predates any ophthalmopathy symptoms, coming from first hyperthyroidism diagnosis. What was amplified from RNA transcripts were TCR beta CDR3 regions. TCR CDR3 regions were first amplified by RT-PCR with HTBI primers. TCRdb used MiXCR to reprocess the multiplex PCR reads, holding one entry per CDR3 protein. Among 350,000 to 450,000 distinct CDR3 sequences listed, about 17% were seen once.

The TCR comes from a woman aged 25-40 years with Graves' hyperthyroidism that later progressed to Graves' ophthalmopathy. The chain joins TRBV18 to TRBJ2-3, with D tentatively TRBD1 (6 bases). The sample was blood. CDR3 DNA: TGTGCCAGCTCACAAACGGGACAACCAAGCACAGATACGCAGTATTTT. It encodes CASSQTGQPSTDTQYF.